Listed here is a single TCR beta chain. The sample is drawn from a study of blood T cell repertoires in COVID-19. At the level of the study: Sources were T cells, B-cell-depleted T cells, or PBMCs; the material itself was cDNA or gDNA.

Data came from immunoSEQ multiplex PCR; TCRdb stores just in-frame clones and leaves some out. Found here are hundreds of thousands of clones, around 90% of them singletons; the top ten hold 0.7% to 1%. Germline assignment: CDR1 SGHRS and CDR2 YFSETQ. V was pared by 5 bases and J by 5 bases, with 9 bases of the junction left unmatched. The CDR3 spans 15 residues. The sequence came from a man younger than 35 with COVID-19, enrolled during active disease. The chain links TRBV5-1 to TRBJ2-3; 9 bases are shared with TRBD1. Source material: peripheral blood. CDR3 sequence: CASSFGQGSGDTQYF. The CDR3 DNA is TGCGCCAGCAGTTTCGGACAGGGGTCGGGAGATACGCAGTATTTT.